The clone carrying this TCR beta chain was recorded a few times. The sample originates from a study of early T cells in non-severe SARS-CoV-2 infection. Study as a whole: From unsorted whole blood, bulk RNA was sequenced, and the chains remained unpaired.

Unique molecular identifiers were attached to individual cDNA molecules. MiXCR, run by TCRdb on the 5' RACE reads, gives a single entry per CDR3 protein. This table has about 70,000 distinct CDR3 sequences, 11% appearing once. The CDR3 loop spans 12 amino acids. In germline, CDR1 is SGDLS, CDR2 YYNGEE. V was shortened by 8 bases and J by 1 base, with 9 bases between the two germline ends. V gene TRBV9 combines with J gene TRBJ1-1, with no clear D. This TCR was recovered from an adult who was a healthcare worker with PCR-confirmed SARS-CoV-2 infection or an uninfected control (not recorded which). Sample: whole blood. The CDR3 loop is CASQPRNTEAFF. CDR3 nucleotide sequence: TGTGCCAGTCAACCAAGGAACACTGAAGCTTTCTTT.